This T cell receptor beta chain was sequenced during a study of CD8 T cells in Susac syndrome. V lost 2 bases and J 0 bases, leaving 11 bases between the germline ends. CDR1 is SGHRS, CDR2 YFSETQ, per germline. The CDR3 is made up of 15 amino acids. An input of 0.5 to 1 ug of RNA was subjected to reverse transcription using random hexamers. Amplification of TCR beta CDR3 was carried out by immunoSEQ multiplex PCR, which covered 54 Vbeta and 13 Jbeta segments. TCRdb analysed the immunoSEQ multiplex PCR reads with MiXCR anew, one entry per CDR3 protein. The sample lists 50,000 to 60,000 distinct CDR3 sequences; 90% to 95% were seen once.

The genes are TRBV5-1 and TRBJ1-1, with D perhaps TRBD1 (6 bases). Material: CD8+ T cells from PBMCs. This receptor was taken from a human donor in good health. This chain's CDR3 is CASSFRTDMNTEAFF. CDR3 DNA sequence: TGCGCCAGCAGCTTTCGGACAGATATGAACACTGAAGCTTTCTTT.